This entry is about one T cell receptor beta chain. The data originate from a study of blood T cell repertoires in COVID-19. Study context: Both acute and convalescent COVID-19 samples were obtained from the United States, Italy and Spain. Nucleic acid was either cDNA or gDNA, and it came from T cells, B-cell-depleted T cells, or PBMCs.

This CDR3 is 15 amino acids long. V was pared by 0 bases and J by 4 bases, with 12 bases between. CDR1 and CDR2 from the germline V gene are MGHRA and YSYEKL. In the study's own analysis: By means of reference gene primer amplification, nucleated cell counts were estimated. Libraries were prepared by immunoSEQ multiplex PCR; TCRdb keeps only in-frame clonotypes and omits some of them. V and J calls and clone size are copied from that table; D and trimming were computed from the DNA. The sample lists some 220,000 clones, around 84% occurring once. This TCR was recovered from a woman older than 75 with active or convalescent COVID-19. Sequencing input: peripheral blood. V is TRBV4-1 and J is TRBJ2-5; D is perhaps TRBD1 (5 bases). CDR3 in amino acids: CASSQDSRVGETQYF. In nucleotides, the CDR3 is TGCGCCAGCAGCCAAGATAGCAGGGTGGGAGAGACCCAGTACTTC.